Below, 23 T cell receptor beta chains from the same sample are listed, as sequenced in a study of Graves' ophthalmopathy and Graves' hyperthyroidism. Amplification of TCR beta CDR3 regions used RNA transcripts. HTBI primers were employed in first-round RT-PCR, then a second-round multiplex PCR followed. TCRdb itself ran the multiplex PCR reads through MiXCR, one entry per CDR3 protein. The data show about 620,000 distinct CDR3 sequences, 22% seen once. Sequences were obtained from peripheral blood. These receptors were obtained from a woman under 30 with stable Graves' hyperthyroidism. Some clones in this sample may be carry-over from other donors' samples.

This clonotype was counted at least ten times. This chain links TRBV6-1 with TRBJ2-7, with 10 bases aligning to TRBD1. Germline CDR1 MNHNS, CDR2 SASEGT. The CDR3 is made up of 15 amino acids. V trimming: 7 bases; J trimming: 7 bases; junction bases outside the gene matches: 13. The CDR3 nucleotides read TGTGCCAGCAAACCCTTGCGGGACAGGGGTGATGAGCAGTACTTC. Residues: CASKPLRDRGDEQYF.

This clonotype was seen ten or more times. V and J are TRBV5-1 and TRBJ1-2; no clear D. The germline V and J ends were trimmed by 5 bases and 5 bases, with 13 bases remaining between them. The CDR3 has 13 amino acids. Germline-derived CDR1 and CDR2 are SGHRS and YFSETQ. CDR3 amino acids: CASSSDMGYGYTF. CDR3 bases: TGCGCCAGCAGTTCTGACATGGGGTATGGCTACACCTTC.

This clonotype appeared a few times. The V gene is TRBV6-1, the J gene TRBJ2-3; D is uncertain. Trimming left V 0 bases short and J 0 bases short, with 7 bases between. Looked up from germline, CDR1 is MNHNS and CDR2 is SASEGT. The CDR3 length is 15 residues. The CDR3 here is CASSEAPGSTDTQYF. In DNA, the CDR3 is TGTGCCAGCAGTGAAGCCCCGGGCAGCACAGATACGCAGTATTTT.

This clonotype was seen only a few times. For the CDR3, the DNA is TGTGCCAGCAGTTTATATCCGCCGGATACGCAGTATTTT. It yields the protein CASSLYPPDTQYF. V is TRBV12-3 or TRBV12-4 and J is TRBJ2-3; D gene uncertain. With 2 bases removed from V and 6 bases from J, the gap between germline ends came to 9 bases. CDR3 length equals 13 residues.

At least ten counts were recorded for this clonotype. In nucleotides, the CDR3 is TGTGCCAGCAGTCCCAGGGGACAGCTCAACTTTGAAGCTTTCTTT. Its protein is CASSPRGQLNFEAFF. The chain employs TRBV12-3 or TRBV12-4 and TRBJ1-1; 7 bases line up with TRBD1. The CDR3 loop spans 15 amino acids. The J segment lost 7 bases and the V segment lost 5 bases, leaving 13 bases of the junction unmatched.

In its sample, this clonotype was seen many times. The CDR3 region is CASSYGGDRAYGYTF. The CDR3 DNA sequence: TGTGCCAGCAGTTACGGCGGGGACAGGGCCTATGGCTACACCTTC. The V call is TRBV6-5, the J call TRBJ1-2, with 9 bases aligning to TRBD1. The J segment lost 4 bases and the V segment lost 2 bases, leaving 5 bases of the junction unmatched. The CDR3 consists of 15 residues. From germline, CDR1 is MNHEY and CDR2 SVGAGI.

Of note for this clonotype: One base away lies a much larger clone, so this may be a sequencing read error. Likely a read error: the CDR3 ends without its conserved phenylalanine or tryptophan. The CDR3 coding sequence is TGTGCCAGCAGCCGTGGTGACACTTCCTACGAGCAGTACTAC. It specifies CASSRGDTSYEQYY. The chain joins TRBV3-1 to TRBJ2-7; unclear D gene. V was shortened by 4 bases and J by 1 base, with 11 bases between the two germline ends. Germline lookup yields CDR1 LGHDT and CDR2 YNNKEL (reference sequence). The CDR3 runs 14 residues.

This clonotype was seen at least ten times. Since a much larger clone is just one base distant, this may be a read error. This chain joins TRBV15 and TRBJ1-6; no reliable D call. CDR3 length equals 14 residues. In germline, CDR1 is LNHNV, CDR2 YYDKDF (reference sequence). In DNA form, the CDR3 reads TGTGCCACCAGCAGAGATGGGGTGAGGTCACACCTCCACTTT. As protein: CATSRDGVRSHLHF.

This chain uses TRBV27 with TRBJ2-1, with 9 bases that match TRBD1. Germline CDR1 reads MNHEY; CDR2 reads SMNVEV (reference sequence). The V and J ends lost 5 bases and 6 bases, in that order; junction bases with no gene match: 8. This CDR3 is 15 amino acids long. The CDR3 spells CASSAQQGAGNEQFF. The CDR3 DNA sequence: TGTGCCAGCAGTGCCCAACAGGGGGCCGGCAATGAGCAGTTCTTC.

This clonotype was picked up a small number of times. This chain connects TRBV28 to TRBJ1-1, with D perhaps TRBD1 (6 bases). CDR1 MDHEN and CDR2 SYDVKM come from the germline V gene. Trimming removed 1 base from V and 5 bases from J, with 17 bases in between. The CDR3 is 16 residues long. The DNA for the CDR3 is TGTGCCAGCAGTTTATTGACGGGCCAGGGGAGAACTGAAGCTTTCTTT. Its translation is CASSLLTGQGRTEAFF.

This clonotype was detected only a few times. V is TRBV20-1 and J is TRBJ2-2; D possibly corresponds to TRBD1 (5 bases). CDR1 is DFQATT and CDR2 is SNEGSKA in the germline V gene (reference sequence). V lost 5 bases and J 1 base, leaving 11 bases between the germline ends. The CDR3 has 14 residues. In DNA form, the CDR3 reads TGCAGTGCTCTGAGACAGTTGAACACCGGGGAGCTGTTTTTT. Translating gives CSALRQLNTGELFF.

This clonotype appeared many times. The chain is built from TRBV7-2 and TRBJ1-2; possibly TRBD1 for D (5 bases). Looked up from germline, CDR1 is SGHTA and CDR2 is FQGNSA. This CDR3 region has 14 residues. The V end was cut by 5 bases, the J end by 3 bases, with 13 bases between. Written as DNA, the CDR3 is TGTGCCAGCAGCGGAGGCAGGGTGGACTATGGCTACACCTTC. Its translation: CASSGGRVDYGYTF.

Details on this clonotype: One base away lies a much larger clone, so this may be a sequencing read error. V is TRBV12-3 or TRBV12-4 and J is TRBJ2-2; possible D gene TRBD2, 5 bases. CDR3 length: 16 residues. The CDR3 nucleotides are TGTGCCAGCAGTTTGAGGATGCTGTCGGGCACCGGGGAGCTGTGTTTT. Amino acids: CASSLRMLSGTGELCF.

The J gene is TRBJ1-6, the V gene TRBV6-5, with 7 bases lining up with TRBD1. The CDR3 has 16 amino acids. Germline CDR1 is MNHEY and CDR2 is SVGAGI. The ends lost 1 base at V and 8 bases at J; junction bases unmatched: 8. CDR3 loop: CASSYYEGARDSPLHF. The CDR3 DNA reads as TGTGCCAGCAGTTACTATGAGGGGGCGCGGGATTCACCCCTCCACTTT.

This clonotype has a count of ten or more. V and J are TRBV6-5 and TRBJ2-7; 9 nucleotides align to TRBD2. Germline values: CDR1 MNHEY, CDR2 SVGAGI. The length of the CDR3 is 17 residues. V gave up 0 bases and J gave up 0 bases; unmatched junction bases: 6. CDR3: CASSYSGAGGNSYEQYF. The CDR3 DNA reads TGTGCCAGCAGTTACTCAGGAGCGGGAGGCAACTCCTACGAGCAGTACTTC.

The CDR3 coding sequence is TGTGCCAGCAGTTACGAGACAGGGGGCTTCTACGAGCAGTACTTC. Protein product: CASSYETGGFYEQYF. V gene TRBV6-5 combines with J gene TRBJ2-7, with 10 bases identical to TRBD1. This CDR3 spans 15 amino acids. In germline, CDR1 is MNHEY, CDR2 SVGAGI. V shed 2 bases, J shed 3 bases, and the junction held 4 bases outside the gene matches.

This clonotype appeared many times. The chain carries TRBV19 and TRBJ1-2; D remains ambiguous. The CDR3 contains 13 residues. V was cut by 3 bases and J by 3 bases, with 8 bases left in between. Germline V CDR1 and CDR2: LNHDA, SQIVND (reference sequence). CDR3 coding DNA: TGTGCCAGTAGTATCCCAGAATACTATGGCTACACCTTC. It encodes CASSIPEYYGYTF.

About this clonotype: The limits of the CDR3 on the DNA are not certain, so only TCRdb's listed CDR3 is given. This chain uses TRBV19 with TRBJ1-1; the D call TRBD1 from the table was never checked on the DNA. The CDR3 is 14 residues long, ends included. CDR1 and CDR2 from the germline V gene are LNHDA and SQIVND (reference sequence). The CDR3 sequence: CASSIKTGVPEAFF.

This clonotype appeared many times. V usage is TRBV19 and J usage is TRBJ2-7, with D tentatively TRBD1 (6 bases). The germline V gene has CDR1 LNHDA and CDR2 SQIVND (reference sequence). V lost 4 bases, J lost 3 bases, and 13 bases lay in between. The CDR3 spans 14 residues. CDR3: CASSTSGTNYEQYF. The CDR3 nucleotides read TGTGCCAGTAGTACTTCCGGGACAAACTACGAGCAGTACTTC.

In its sample, this clonotype was seen many times. The chain is built from TRBV20-1 and TRBJ2-7; 8 bases are shared with TRBD2. CDR3 size: 13 residues. V gave up 6 bases and J gave up 1 base; unmatched junction bases: 5. Germline V gene sequence: CDR1 DFQATT, CDR2 SNEGSKA (reference sequence). CDR3 sequence (DNA): TGCAGTGCCGGGGGGGACATATCCTACGAGCAGTACTTC. It yields the protein CSAGGDISYEQYF.

The chain employs TRBV18 and TRBJ1-5, with D possibly being TRBD1 (5 bases). The CDR3 has 15 residues. CDR1 and CDR2 (germline): KGHSH, LQKENI. V gave up 3 bases and J gave up 7 bases, with 16 bases separating them. CDR3 nucleotides: TGTGCCAGCTCACCGGGAGGGGTTGAGGGCCAGCCCCAGCATTTT. Amino acids: CASSPGGVEGQPQHF.

This clonotype appeared once. The rearrangement links TRBV5-1 to TRBJ2-7; the match to TRBD1 covers 9 bases. With V trimmed by 4 bases and J by 6 bases, 8 bases remained unmatched. CDR1 is SGHRS, CDR2 YFSETQ, per germline. This CDR3 has 14 amino acids. The CDR3 nucleotides read TGCGCCAGCAGCCCCGGGACAGGGACGACCGAGCAGTACTTC. Protein: CASSPGTGTTEQYF.

The chain has TRBV6-1 and TRBJ2-2, with a tentative D call TRBD2 (5 bases). Germline CDR1 is MNHNS and CDR2 is SASEGT. V lost 0 bases and J lost 13, with 15 bases in between. The CDR3 loop spans 14 amino acids. The CDR3 reads CASSEAEAGHGLFF. The DNA of the CDR3 is TGTGCCAGCAGTGAAGCGGAGGCGGGTCATGGGCTGTTTTTT.